The table lists the clone carrying this TCR beta chain with a few counts. Trimming took 2 bases from V and 5 from J; bases not matched to a gene: 10. There are 16 residues in the CDR3. The V gene's germline CDR1 is SGHRS and CDR2 YFSETQ. The study isolated at least 6.5 million PBMCs from each sample. This entry belongs to a study of blood T cells in healthy people across ages. The use of a sample-barcoded 5' primer and a J-beta primer mix characterized a second PCR of roughly 7 to 12 cycles. All cDNA molecules were each tagged by a template-switch adaptor with 12 random nucleotides. TCRdb re-analysed the 5' RACE reads in MiXCR, keeping a single row per CDR3 protein. The sample lists about 1.4 million distinct CDR3 sequences; 45% to 70% were seen once.

The sequenced material came from blood. V and J are TRBV5-1 and TRBJ2-3; 8 nucleotides agree with TRBD2. The sequence came from a young man in good health. CDR3 loop: CASSFSGAHRGDTQYF. The DNA for the CDR3 is TGCGCCAGCAGCTTTAGCGGGGCCCACAGAGGAGATACGCAGTATTTT.